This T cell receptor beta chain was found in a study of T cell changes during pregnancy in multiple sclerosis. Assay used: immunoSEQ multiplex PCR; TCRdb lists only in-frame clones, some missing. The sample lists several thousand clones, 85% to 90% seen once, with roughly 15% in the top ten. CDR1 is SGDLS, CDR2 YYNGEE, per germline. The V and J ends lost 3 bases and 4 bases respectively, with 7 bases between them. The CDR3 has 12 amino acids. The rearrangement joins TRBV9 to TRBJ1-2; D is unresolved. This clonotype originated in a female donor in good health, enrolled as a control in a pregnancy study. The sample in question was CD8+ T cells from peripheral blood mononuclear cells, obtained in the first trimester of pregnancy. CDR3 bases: TGTGCCAGCAGCGCACAGAGCTATGGCTACACCTTC. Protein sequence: CASSAQSYGYTF.